This T cell receptor (beta chain) is from a study of cytomegalovirus exposure and HLA in healthy donors. Whole-study findings and limits: TCR beta V segments were, for the most part, productive about 87% or about 30% of the time in an earlier analysis. About 180 TCR beta chains were listed as cytomegalovirus-associated. Using the classifier, cytomegalovirus status was reportedly diagnosed with high specificity and sensitivity.

J gave up 0 bases and V 8 bases, and 9 bases lay outside the gene matches. CDR1 and CDR2 from the germline V gene are SNHLY and FYNNEI. CDR3 size: 16 residues. The PCR ran on 60 Vbeta and 13 Jbeta primers. Assay: immunoSEQ multiplex PCR; the TCRdb copy retains only in-frame clones and omits some. The sample shows 97,000 or so clones, about three quarters of them seen only once. Notes on this clone: Its specificity is not known.

Specimen: PBMCs. This TCR came from a man aged 35-49 years in good health and CMV-seronegative. The genes are TRBV2 and TRBJ2-2; 7 nucleotides agree with TRBD1. The CDR3 here is CASSAGGPTNTGELFF. Here the CDR3 DNA reads TGTGCCAGCTCAGCAGGGGGTCCGACGAACACCGGGGAGCTGTTTTTT.